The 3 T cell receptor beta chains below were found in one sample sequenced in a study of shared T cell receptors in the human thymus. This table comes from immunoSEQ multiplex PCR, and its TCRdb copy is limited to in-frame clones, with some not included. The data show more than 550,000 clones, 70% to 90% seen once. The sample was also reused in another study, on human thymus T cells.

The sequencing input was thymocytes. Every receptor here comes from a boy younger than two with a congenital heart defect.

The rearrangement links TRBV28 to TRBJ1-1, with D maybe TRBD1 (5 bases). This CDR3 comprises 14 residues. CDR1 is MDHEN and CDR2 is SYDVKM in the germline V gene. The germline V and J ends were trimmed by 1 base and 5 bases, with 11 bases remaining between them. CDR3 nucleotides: TGTGCCAGCAGTTTATTACGGGGGGTTACTGAAGCTTTCTTT. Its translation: CASSLLRGVTEAFF. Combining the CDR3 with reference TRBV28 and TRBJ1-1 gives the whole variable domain DVKVTQSSRYLVKRTGEKVFLECVQDMDHENMFWYRQDPGLGLRLIYFSYDVKMKEKGDIPEGYSVSREKKERFSLILESASTNQTSMYLCASSLLRGVTEAFFGQGTRLTVV.

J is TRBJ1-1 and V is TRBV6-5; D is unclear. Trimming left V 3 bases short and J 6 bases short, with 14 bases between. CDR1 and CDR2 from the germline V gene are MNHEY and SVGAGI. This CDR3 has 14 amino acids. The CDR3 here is CASSYTTGGSEAFF. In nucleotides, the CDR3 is TGTGCCAGCAGTTATACCACGGGAGGTTCTGAAGCTTTCTTT.

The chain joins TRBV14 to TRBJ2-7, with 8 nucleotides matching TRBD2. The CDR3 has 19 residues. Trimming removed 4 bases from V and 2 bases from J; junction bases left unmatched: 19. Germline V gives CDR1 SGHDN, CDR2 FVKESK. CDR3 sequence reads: CASSPPHREERGPPYEQYF. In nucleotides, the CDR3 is TGTGCCAGCAGCCCACCCCACCGAGAGGAGCGGGGGCCACCCTACGAGCAGTACTTC.